The present T cell receptor beta chain was sequenced within a study of CD8 T cells in Susac syndrome. The authors sequenced TCR beta from blood CD8+ and CD4+ T cells. The authors negatively isolated CD8+ and CD4+ T cells and FACS-enriched TEMRA cells. The CDR3 is 14 residues long. V gave up 7 bases and J gave up 4 bases; unmatched junction bases: 11. CDR1 is DFQATT, CDR2 SNEGSKA, per germline (reference sequence). The authors reverse transcribed 0.5 to 1 ug RNA with random hexamers. The TCR beta CDR3 was amplified by immunoSEQ multiplex PCR across 54 Vbeta, 13 Jbeta. TCRdb analysed the immunoSEQ multiplex PCR reads with MiXCR anew, one entry per CDR3 protein. Among tens of thousands of distinct CDR3 sequences listed, 96% were seen once.

The chain links TRBV20-1 to TRBJ2-5; 8 bases are a match to TRBD2. This receptor was taken from a human donor with multiple sclerosis. Source material: CD4+ T cells from PBMCs. The CDR3: CSVSGGLGTETQYF. The CDR3 DNA follows: TGCAGTGTTTCGGGGGGACTAGGAACAGAGACCCAGTACTTC.